This TCR beta chain was retrieved from a study of OX40 agonist ivuxolimab in advanced cancers. Study-wide results and limits: Expanded peripheral T cell antigen specificity was not determined. CD4+ and CD8+ T cells in blood underwent clonal expansion by week 6 at 0.1 to 3.0 mg/kg.

This CDR3 comprises 14 residues. Germline V gives CDR1 SGHRS, CDR2 YFSETQ. V shed 3 bases, J shed 7 bases, and the junction held 6 bases outside the gene matches. Note on this clone: What it binds is not known.

The repertoire was sequenced with immunoSEQ multiplex PCR; TCRdb's copy has only in-frame clones and lacks some. Of just under 65,000 clones listed, more than 80% were seen once; the top ten hold about 1.2%. The rearrangement joins TRBV5-1 to TRBJ1-4, with 7 bases that match TRBD1. The material was CD4+ or CD8+ T cells sorted from blood, obtained in a trial of the OX40 agonist ivuxolimab. The receptor was derived from an adult with an advanced solid tumor such as melanoma, head and neck, liver or kidney cancer. The CDR3 is CASSSGNRGEKLFF. For the CDR3, the DNA is TGCGCCAGCAGCTCGGGGAACAGGGGTGAAAAACTGTTTTTT.